These T cell receptor beta chains were read from a single sample in a study of blood T cell repertoires in COVID-19. Assay: immunoSEQ multiplex PCR; the TCRdb copy retains only in-frame clones and omits some. The repertoire includes roughly 47,000 clones, 80% to 90% of them detected once, and 15% sits in the top ten. Sequenced input: peripheral blood. These receptors all come from a man between 65 and 79 years old with active COVID-19. The CDR3 runs from the conserved cysteine through the conserved F or W. Part of the rows lack a size; the others show once, few, many or a class for expanded clones.

TRBJ1-2,TRBV19,once,CASVGELPNYGYTF
TRBJ1-1,TRBV5-1,NA,CASSLADRLNTEAFF
TRBJ2-1,TRBV28,once,CASSRRDSYNEQFF
TRBJ2-2,TRBV18,NA,CASSLNIPTVPGELFF
TRBJ2-7,TRBV10-3,NA,CAIRWGQGSSEQYF
TRBJ1-2,TRBV12-3/TRBV12-4,NA,CASSFTGDYGYTF
TRBJ2-3,TRBV5-6,NA,CASSPRLAGEYTDTQYF
TRBJ1-2,TRBV6-2/TRBV6-3,NA,CASSTGGTQLHGYTF
TRBJ2-7,TRBV11-2,NA,CASSSLHEQYF
TRBJ2-1,TRBV24-1,NA,CATSGGSQRHEQFF
TRBJ2-1,TRBV24-1,NA,CATSDASGRNSYNEQFF
TRBJ1-4,TRBV2,NA,CASSELGQRNEKLFF
TRBJ1-2,TRBV28,NA,CASSSLLDRSRGTYGYTF
TRBJ1-6,TRBV5-4,once,CASRSPGTENSPLHF
TRBJ2-1,TRBV6-2/TRBV6-3,NA,CASSYTRVREQFF
TRBJ1-5,TRBV10-3,NA,CAISARGRGQPQHF
TRBJ1-5,TRBV7-8,NA,CASSQQGIGNQPQHF
TRBJ2-7,TRBV5-1,NA,CASSSSNLAVREQYF
TRBJ2-7,TRBV6-6,NA,CASSYPQGSEQYF
TRBJ2-1,TRBV19,NA,CASSTRTGVNEQFF
TRBJ2-5,TRBV6-5,NA,CASSPGIGQGETQYF
TRBJ2-2,TRBV2,NA,CASRQTGNTGELFF
TRBJ2-7,TRBV6-6,once,CASSYGRTSGADEQYF
TRBJ2-1,TRBV7-7,once,CASSTDSGANEQFF
TRBJ2-1,TRBV7-8,NA,CASSPGRGASYNEQFF
TRBJ2-7,TRBV7-3,NA,CASPGQGAYEQYF
TRBJ1-4,TRBV6-5,NA,CATSAAGTGNEKLFF
TRBJ1-5,TRBV29-1,NA,CSVTTGYSNQPQHF
TRBJ2-2,TRBV18,NA,CASSPKADIRRDTGELFF
TRBJ2-1,TRBV3-1/TRBV3-2,NA,CASSEGPRGHNEQFF
TRBJ2-5,TRBV5-5,NA,CASSSTGGPETQYF
TRBJ2-7,TRBV27,once,CASSLSWDSAYEQYF
TRBJ1-4,TRBV27,NA,CASSYTNPRREKLFF
TRBJ1-4,TRBV5-1,NA,CASSSQGAATNEKLFF
TRBJ1-5,TRBV6-5,NA,CASSLGGFRNQPQHF
TRBJ1-4,TRBV3-1/TRBV3-2,NA,CASSFGTGRSRLRKLFF
TRBJ2-2,TRBV7-3,NA,CASSPGTSGKRGTGELFF
TRBJ2-3,TRBV7-2,NA,CASSLDGLAGSGRADTQYF
TRBJ2-5,TRBV28,NA,CASSPTEGVETQYF
TRBJ1-2,TRBV2,NA,CASSQLQGVNYGYTF
TRBJ2-3,TRBV10-2,NA,CASRDLADSTDTQYF
TRBJ1-1,TRBV29-1,NA,CSVAALTGTGGQAFF
TRBJ2-2,TRBV14,NA,CASSRDRGITGELFF
TRBJ2-7,TRBV6-2/TRBV6-3,NA,CASSFAPTYEQYF
TRBJ1-2,TRBV24-1,NA,CATSPGQVGGYTF
TRBJ1-6,TRBV27,NA,CASSLRGSSYNSPLHF
TRBJ2-3,TRBV3-1/TRBV3-2,NA,CASSRNSMWYF
TRBJ2-7,TRBV6-2/TRBV6-3,once,CASSYEVGGAPPYEQYF
TRBJ2-6,TRBV7-2,NA,CASSLFETVGSGANVLTF
TRBJ1-2,TRBV9,NA,CASSGQGNYGYTF
TRBJ2-5,TRBV5-1,NA,CASSAGQGQETQYF
TRBJ2-3,TRBV7-2,NA,CASSLAGLPTDTQYF
TRBJ1-5,TRBV28,NA,CASKSLGSRNQPQHF
TRBJ2-5,TRBV13,NA,CASSERRGGRKTQYF
TRBJ2-1,TRBV19,NA,CASSRSPDSLAGSEQFF
TRBJ1-1,TRBV10-3,NA,CAMGGDTEAFF
TRBJ1-6,TRBV19,NA,CASSIGHYNSPLHF